This TCR beta chain originates from a study of molecular identifiers for immune sequencing clone quantification (dated by TCRdb to between 2017 and 2018). Notes on the research overall: In a replicate experiment, RNA from 20,000 or 100,000 naive CD8 T cells was split into five aliquots, four of which were sequenced. The study was a methods study using CD8 T cells to benchmark molecular-identifier clustering-based TCR repertoire sequencing (MIDCIRS) and TCR RNA copy counting. Overall study results and their limits: Clones above 20 RNA copies held over 97% of molecules in CMV-specific effector cells but under 1% in naive cells. Highly expanded clone sizes could be underestimated because identical TCR molecules may share a barcode. Without barcode sub-clustering, chimeric consensus sequences inflated TCR diversity; chimeras reached as high as 47%. A single cell's worth of spiked-in Jurkat TCR RNA was reported detectable even among under 1.1 million naive CD8 T cells. Naive libraries contained spiked-in Jurkat TCR RNA (around ten copies' worth), which is not part of the donor repertoire. Modeling indicated about 3 TCR RNA copies recovered per cell, compared with around 11 by digital PCR, which implies a capture efficiency of approximately 30%.

This clonotype was seen only a few times. Its antigen specificity is not known. No base-level quality is on record; no much larger clone is a single base apart. Libraries of naive CD8 T cells were built from around 20,000 to 990,000 sorted cells, with 10%, 30% or 50% of the purified RNA used. Naive CD8 T cells, defined as CD8+CD4-CCR7+CD45RA+, were FACS-sorted into RLT Plus buffer on a BD FACSAria II. To test detection sensitivity, Jurkat RNA equal to ten TCR copies was added to samples of about 20,000-1,100,000 naive CD8 T cells. Enrichment of CD8 T cells was performed with RosetteSep CD8+ T Cell Enrichment Cocktail and Ficoll-Paque, after which ACK red cell lysis was carried out. Libraries came from PCR. The sample was run on a NextSeq 500. Preparation of bulk TCR libraries followed a previously described approach, with the TCR primers listed in Table S5. Total RNA was purified with the Qiagen AllPrep DNA/RNA kit. Before analysis, reads from multiple sequencing runs of one library were combined. Per the source publication's procedure: Reads were retained only if the reads had an exact TCR constant sequence, and the retained reads were trimmed to 150 nt and grouped according to their 12-nt molecular barcodes. Reads inside each barcode group were sub-clustered using a 15% Levenshtein threshold, and a quality-weighted consensus sequence was constructed for each RNA molecule. Non-functional sequences were discarded, and so were lower-count sequences lying one edit away from another sequence. On the basis of fitting two negative binomial distributions, barcode sub-clusters with fewer than 20% of the maximum read count were discarded. TCRdb passed the public sequencing reads through fastp at Q25 and MiXCR, retaining productive beta sequences. Records with the same CDR3 protein are collapsed into one entry carrying the most frequent genes and DNA. TCRdb's processing, not the study's, gives the V and J calls here. The sample data list roughly 320,000 distinct CDR3 sequences, and about 23% of these were observed just once. Of the sample, about 0.74% is held by the ten largest clones.

Including cysteine and phenylalanine, the CDR3 has 12 amino acids. The DNA shown is the 36-base CDR3, in frame from base 1. V ends up 4 bases short and J 15 bases short, with an unmatched junction base count of 6. CDR1 and CDR2, looked up from the germline V gene (reference sequence), are SEHNR and FQNEAQ. The clonotype comes from a human donor in good health. Some libraries in this study had Jurkat cell RNA spiked in. Sequenced input: naive CD8+ T cells from blood, with Jurkat cell RNA spiked in. Taken with the paper, the label for cell subset or site translates to: FACS-sorted CD8+CD4-CCR7+CD45RA+ naive T cells. Recombination joined TRBV7-9 with TRBJ1-6; a stretch of 7 junction bases matches TRBD1. The CDR3 protein sequence reads: CASSSTGNFLHF. The DNA is as follows: TGTGCCAGCAGCTCGACAGGGAATTTCCTCCACTTT. Reference TRBV7-9 and TRBJ1-6 proteins supply the regions before and after the CDR3; the full variable domain is: DTGVSQNPRHKITKRGQNVTFRCDPISEHNRLYWYRQTLGQGPEFLTYFQNEAQLEKSRLLSDRFSAERPKGSFSTLEIQRTEQGDSAMYLCASSSTGNFLHFGNGTRLTVT.